These 30 T cell receptor beta chains came from one sample sequenced in a study of technical replicates of blood from a handful of donors. Profiled with immunoSEQ multiplex PCR; TCRdb holds only in-frame clones, not every one. This sample has approximately 90,000 clones, with approximately 95% found just once. The sequenced sample was T cells isolated from PBMCs. Every receptor here comes from a human donor in good health.

The rearrangement links TRBV6-5 to TRBJ1-6, with 10 bases aligning to TRBD1. CDR1 is MNHEY, CDR2 SVGAGI, per germline. The CDR3 covers 15 residues. With V trimmed by 5 bases and J by 6 bases, 4 bases remained unmatched. CDR3 in amino acids: CASSTRDRGNSPLHF. The CDR3 DNA is TGTGCCAGCAGTACTAGGGACAGGGGTAATTCACCCCTCCACTTT.

The J gene is TRBJ2-5, the V gene TRBV29-1; the D gene is possibly TRBD1 (7 bases). The CDR3 spans 15 residues. V lost 3 bases and J lost 5, with 19 bases in between. Germline values: CDR1 SQVTM, CDR2 ANQGSEA. This CDR3 reads CSVEGRGRLRETQYF. CDR3 nucleotides: TGCAGCGTTGAGGGCAGGGGGAGGTTAAGGGAGACCCAGTACTTC. Looking up the rest from reference TRBV29-1 and TRBJ2-5 gives the full variable domain: SAVISQKPSRDICQRGTSLTIQCQVDSQVTMMFWYRQQPGQSLTLIATANQGSEATYESGFVIDKFPISRPNLTFSTLTVSNMSPEDSSIYLCSVEGRGRLRETQYFGPGTRLLVL.

This clone has only one observation. The chain joins TRBV11-2 to TRBJ2-7; 7 positions match TRBD1. Unmatched junction bases numbered 12, after V lost 5 bases and J lost 2 bases. CDR3 size: 16 residues. Germline CDR1 is SGHAT and CDR2 is FQNNGV. The CDR3 region is CASSKTSGTVAYEQYF. The CDR3 region has the DNA TGTGCCAGCAGCAAAACTTCCGGGACAGTGGCCTACGAGCAGTACTTC.

Only one count was recorded for this clone. The rearrangement uses TRBV30 and TRBJ2-6; D is unclear. V lost 8 bases to trimming and J lost 0 bases, with 11 bases between them. Germline V CDR1 and CDR2: GTSNPN, SVGIG (reference sequence). The CDR3 has 14 amino acids. Here the CDR3 DNA reads TGTGCCCGTAATCCGGGCTCTGGGGCCAACGTCCTGACTTTC. Protein: CARNPGSGANVLTF. Supplemented by reference TRBV30 and TRBJ2-6, the full variable domain reads SQTIHQWPATLVQPVGSPLSLECTVEGTSNPNLYWYRQAAGRGLQLLFYSVGIGQISSEVPQNLSASRPQDRQFILSSKKLLLSDSGFYLCARNPGSGANVLTFGAGSRLTVL.

The chain employs TRBV27 and TRBJ2-7, with 7 bases lining up with TRBD1. Unmatched junction bases numbered 7, after V lost 3 bases and J lost 2 bases. From germline, CDR1 is MNHEY and CDR2 SMNVEV (reference sequence). The CDR3 runs 15 residues. CDR3 nucleotide sequence: TGTGCCAGCAGTTTTCGGACAGGTACCACCTACGAGCAGTACTTC. Its translation: CASSFRTGTTYEQYF.

This clone showed up just once. This chain connects TRBV27 to TRBJ1-2; D is unresolved. Germline V CDR1 and CDR2: MNHEY, SMNVEV (reference sequence). Trimming shortened V by 1 base and J by 1 base, and 13 bases separated the two germline ends. This CDR3 has 16 residues. CDR3 sequence (DNA): TGTGCCAGCAGTTTATTGGGCCGGAACATTAACTATGGCTACACCTTC. Translated, it gives CASSLLGRNINYGYTF.

This rearrangement joins TRBV11-2 to TRBJ2-5, with D maybe TRBD1 (5 bases). From germline, CDR1 is SGHAT and CDR2 FQNNGV. Trimming took 1 base from V and 3 from J, leaving 12 bases between them. The CDR3 consists of 15 residues. Written as DNA, the CDR3 is TGTGCCAGCAGCTTAGTCTGGGCCAGGGAAGAGACCCAGTACTTC. Its protein product is CASSLVWAREETQYF.

The chain is built from TRBV21-1 and TRBJ1-2. TRBV21-1 is flagged as a pseudogene. The CDR3 contains 17 residues. DNA for the CDR3: TGTGCCAGAGAGGGCAGAACTAAACCTAAATTAGGCTATGGCTACACCTTC. The encoded protein is CAREGRTKPKLGYGYTF.

To note about this clone: The same CDR3 arises from other DNA sequences in this sample as well. The chain recombines TRBV9 with TRBJ2-1, with TRBD1 identical over 8 bases. Germline CDR1 SGDLS, CDR2 YYNGEE. CDR3 length: 15 residues. V gave up 2 bases and J gave up 0 bases; unmatched junction bases: 1. This CDR3 is CASSVGQGSYNEQFF. CDR3 DNA sequence: TGTGCCAGCAGCGTTGGACAGGGCTCCTACAATGAGCAGTTCTTC.

V and J are TRBV6-5 and TRBJ2-7; 7 positions match TRBD2. This CDR3 has 14 residues. The J segment lost 5 bases and the V segment lost 8 bases, leaving 12 bases of the junction unmatched. Germline values: CDR1 MNHEY, CDR2 SVGAGI. Written as DNA, the CDR3 is TGTGCCAGCTGGGTGGGCGGGAGTGGGAACGAGCAGTACTTC. Amino acid sequence: CASWVGGSGNEQYF.

V usage is TRBV29-1 and J usage is TRBJ2-5; 7 nucleotides agree with TRBD1. The CDR3 is 13 amino acids. V dropped 4 bases and J dropped 4; count of bases not matched to a gene: 6. Germline CDR1 SQVTM, CDR2 ANQGSEA. CDR3 loop: CSVVRDRGETQYF. The CDR3 bases are TGCAGCGTTGTCCGGGACAGAGGAGAGACCCAGTACTTC.

This CDR3 reads CASMRLSTSTDTQYF. CDR3 in DNA: TGTGCCAGCATGAGACTTTCAACCTCCACAGATACGCAGTATTTT. The chain has TRBV27 and TRBJ2-3; D not resolved. Trimming took off 7 bases at V and 2 bases at J, with 16 bases between the two ends. The CDR3 extends over 15 amino acids. Germline V gives CDR1 MNHEY, CDR2 SMNVEV (reference sequence).

The genes are TRBV15 and TRBJ1-6, with D maybe TRBD1 (6 bases). This CDR3 has 17 residues. V was clipped by 5 bases and J by 7 bases, with 21 bases between them. From germline, CDR1 is LNHNV and CDR2 YYDKDF (reference sequence). The CDR3 is CATSAGYPGGYNSPLHF. The DNA of the CDR3 is TGTGCCACCAGCGCAGGGTATCCGGGGGGCTACAATTCACCCCTCCACTTT.

The V gene is TRBV4-2, the J gene TRBJ2-3, with TRBD2 identical over 9 bases. The CDR3 consists of 16 residues. V trimming: 1 base; J trimming: 4 bases; junction bases outside the gene matches: 6. Germline lookup yields CDR1 LGHNA and CDR2 YNFKEQ. CDR3 region: CASSQGPAGGADTQYF. CDR3 nucleotide sequence: TGTGCCAGCAGCCAAGGCCCAGCGGGAGGAGCAGATACGCAGTATTTT.

The chain employs TRBV4-1 and TRBJ1-2, with TRBD1 identical over 7 bases. V shed 0 bases, J shed 7 bases, and the junction held 2 bases outside the gene matches. Looked up from germline, CDR1 is MGHRA and CDR2 is YSYEKL. CDR3 length: 13 residues. The CDR3 DNA sequence: TGCGCCAGCAGCCAAGATTACAGGGGTGGCTACACCTTC. Its translation is CASSQDYRGGYTF.

The table lists this clone with a count of one. The chain employs TRBV29-1 and TRBJ1-2, with 11 positions matching TRBD1. There are 13 residues in the CDR3. CDR1 SQVTM and CDR2 ANQGSEA come from the germline V gene. V shed 4 bases and J 8 bases; nucleotides not matched to a gene: 6. The CDR3 DNA is TGCAGCGTTGGGACAGGGGGCTTATACGGCTACACCTTC. Its translation: CSVGTGGLYGYTF.

The chain links TRBV28 to TRBJ2-7; the D is unclear. CDR1 and CDR2 (germline): MDHEN, SYDVKM. The CDR3 is made up of 15 amino acids. Trimming took off 3 bases at V and 1 base at J, with 13 bases between the two ends. The DNA for the CDR3 is TGTGCCAGCAGTTTTGCCGCGCGCCCTTCCTACGAGCAGTACTTC. Translation: CASSFAARPSYEQYF.

The chain has TRBV4-1 and TRBJ2-1; D possibly corresponds to TRBD1 (6 bases). This CDR3 contains 17 residues. The germline CDR1 and CDR2 sequences are MGHRA and YSYEKL. V was clipped by 3 bases and J by 6 bases, with 21 bases between them. As DNA, the CDR3 is TGCGCCAGCAGCCACATACAAACAGGGAACTCCGGCAATGAGCAGTTCTTC. Translated, it gives CASSHIQTGNSGNEQFF.

The chain links TRBV4-1 to TRBJ2-1, with 12 nucleotides matching TRBD2. CDR3 length: 15 residues. Germline V gene lookup returns CDR1 MGHRA and CDR2 YSYEKL. V lost 5 bases and J lost 13; bases outside the gene matches: 12. As DNA, the CDR3 is TGCGCCAGCAGCTTACTAGCGGGAGGTCCCATTCTCCAGTTCTTC. Translating it yields CASSLLAGGPILQFF.

The V and J genes are TRBV5-1 and TRBJ2-7; 7 positions match TRBD2. Per germline, CDR1 SGHRS and CDR2 YFSETQ. The length of the CDR3 is 15 residues. Trimming at V came to 2 bases and at J to 0 bases, leaving 5 bases not matched to a gene. The CDR3: CASSFTGLSSYEQYF. The CDR3 DNA follows: TGCGCCAGCAGCTTCACGGGACTATCCTCCTACGAGCAGTACTTC. Full variable domain (outside the CDR3, taken from reference TRBV5-1 and TRBJ2-7): KAGVTQTPRYLIKTRGQQVTLSCSPISGHRSVSWYQQTPGQGLQFLFEYFSETQRNKGNFPGRFSGRQFSNSRSEMNVSTLELGDSALYLCASSFTGLSSYEQYFGPGTRLTVT.

This chain connects TRBV9 to TRBJ2-7, with 7 bases aligning to TRBD1. Germline trimming cut 3 bases from V and 0 bases from J; bases unmatched to any gene: 6. The CDR3 length is 15 residues. Germline V gene sequence: CDR1 SGDLS, CDR2 YYNGEE. CDR3 sequence: CASSADGTASYEQYF. The CDR3 DNA reads as TGTGCCAGCAGCGCTGATGGGACAGCCTCCTACGAGCAGTACTTC.

V gene TRBV29-1 combines with J gene TRBJ2-5; D gene uncertain. This CDR3 is built from 11 residues. V was pared by 6 bases and J by 3 bases, with 8 bases between. The germline V gene encodes CDR1 SQVTM and CDR2 ANQGSEA. This chain's CDR3 is CSVLPKETQYF. The CDR3, as DNA: TGCAGCGTATTACCTAAAGAGACCCAGTACTTC.

The chain employs TRBV6-1 and TRBJ1-2, with D possibly being TRBD1 (5 bases). Deletions cut 3 bases from V and 8 bases from J, with 22 bases between. Germline V lookup: CDR1 MNHNS, CDR2 SASEGT. This CDR3 has 16 residues. CDR3 sequence reads: CASSEEIVSGGRGYTF. The CDR3 DNA reads as TGTGCCAGCAGTGAGGAAATAGTGAGCGGGGGTCGGGGCTACACCTTC.

The CDR3 sequence is CAISGDRLEAFF. CDR3 bases: TGTGCCATCAGTGGGGACAGGCTTGAAGCTTTCTTT. V usage is TRBV10-3 and J usage is TRBJ1-1; 8 bases align to TRBD1. With V trimmed by 4 bases and J by 7 bases, 2 bases remained unmatched. There are 12 residues in the CDR3. CDR1 and CDR2 (germline): ENHRY, SYGVKD.

The J gene is TRBJ1-1, the V gene TRBV30, with TRBD1 matching 8 bases. Trimming removed 0 bases from V and 1 base from J; junction bases left unmatched: 7. There are 16 residues in the CDR3. Per germline, CDR1 GTSNPN and CDR2 SVGIG (reference sequence). Here the CDR3 reads CAWSVGMTGANTEAFF. The CDR3 coding sequence is TGTGCCTGGAGTGTAGGAATGACAGGGGCGAACACTGAAGCTTTCTTT.

The V gene is TRBV19, the J gene TRBJ1-5; 7 bases are a match to TRBD1. The CDR3 totals 13 residues. After removal of 6 bases from V and 5 bases from J, the junction contained 4 bases not matched to a gene. The germline V gene has CDR1 LNHDA and CDR2 SQIVND (reference sequence). CDR3 sequence: CASRRDSYQPQHF. In DNA, the CDR3 is TGTGCCAGTAGGAGGGACAGCTATCAGCCCCAGCATTTT.

The chain is built from TRBV30 and TRBJ2-1, with a possible D match to TRBD2 (7 bases). The CDR3 runs 13 residues. Germline V gene lookup returns CDR1 GTSNPN and CDR2 SVGIG (reference sequence). V lost 1 base, J lost 8 bases, and 12 bases lay in between. The CDR3 DNA follows: TGTGCCTGGAGTGCGGGGGGCCTTCATGAGCAGTTCTTC. Translated, it gives CAWSAGGLHEQFF.

The rearrangement uses TRBV27 and TRBJ2-1; TRBD2 matches at 9 bases. This CDR3 has 16 amino acids. J lost 4 bases, V lost 7 bases, and 11 bases had no gene match. Per germline, CDR1 MNHEY and CDR2 SMNVEV (reference sequence). The CDR3: CASTDTGTSRYNEQFF. For the CDR3, the DNA is TGTGCCAGCACCGACACCGGGACTAGCAGATACAATGAGCAGTTCTTC.

V and J are TRBV27 and TRBJ2-1; D possibly corresponds to TRBD2 (6 bases). Per the germline V gene, CDR1 is MNHEY and CDR2 is SMNVEV (reference sequence). Trimming removed 6 bases from V and 1 base from J, with 13 bases in between. This CDR3 region has 15 residues. The CDR3 nucleotides read TGTGCCAGCAGCCCTTATGGGGGGTCCTACAATGAGCAGTTCTTC. The encoded protein is CASSPYGGSYNEQFF.

This chain connects TRBV5-1 to TRBJ2-1; 8 bases agree with TRBD1. Per germline, CDR1 SGHRS and CDR2 YFSETQ. This CDR3 has 15 amino acids. The V and J ends lost 3 bases and 9 bases, in that order; junction bases with no gene match: 11. In DNA, the CDR3 is TGCGCCAGCAGCTCTGGACAGGGAGACGCCGCTGAGCAGTTCTTC. It encodes CASSSGQGDAAEQFF.